This passage covers 23 T cell receptor beta chains from one sample sequenced in a study of PD-1 blockade in classical Hodgkin lymphoma. Time point denoted: newly diagnosed, previously untreated cHL patient sample. From thawed PBMCs, CD4+ T cells were purified using magnetic negative selection. The repertoire was sequenced with immunoSEQ multiplex PCR; TCRdb's copy has only in-frame clones and lacks some. Among fewer than 20,000 clones, approximately 82% were seen once, and the ten largest hold around 1.2%. The sequenced material came from CD4+ T cells from blood. All receptors come from a human donor with classical Hodgkin lymphoma.

The chain carries TRBV28 and TRBJ2-1; D gene uncertain. CDR3 size: 14 residues. Germline V gene sequence: CDR1 MDHEN, CDR2 SYDVKM. Between the trimmed V and J ends, which lost 5 bases and 10 bases, there was a span of 18 bases. In DNA, the CDR3 is TGTGCCAGCAGTGTCGGTCCCCCGCCGCGAGAGCAGTTCTTC. As protein: CASSVGPPPREQFF.

The V call is TRBV7-2, the J call TRBJ2-1; TRBD2 aligns across 10 bases. The CDR3 has 18 amino acids. Trimming removed 2 bases from V and 5 bases from J; junction bases left unmatched: 12. Germline values: CDR1 SGHTA, CDR2 FQGNSA. The DNA for the CDR3 is TGTGCCAGCAGCTTACTAGCGGGAGTGGGGGTGGGGAACAATGAGCAGTTCTTC. Encoded protein: CASSLLAGVGVGNNEQFF. The variable domain in full, with the rest retrieved from reference TRBV7-2 and TRBJ2-1, is GAGVSQSPSNKVTEKGKDVELRCDPISGHTALYWYRQSLGQGLEFLIYFQGNSAPDKSGLPSDRFSAERTGGSVSTLTIQRTQQEDSAVYLCASSLLAGVGVGNNEQFFGPGTRLTVL.

This chain joins TRBV6-5 and TRBJ2-4; D is undetermined. Trimming shortened V by 6 bases and J by 0 bases, and 9 bases separated the two germline ends. This CDR3 region has 14 residues. Per the germline V gene, CDR1 is MNHEY and CDR2 is SVGAGI. The CDR3 region is CASSSDLAKNIQYF. The CDR3 DNA follows: TGTGCCAGCAGCTCAGACCTAGCCAAAAACATTCAGTACTTC.

The V gene is TRBV28, the J gene TRBJ2-3, with D hard to call. The V gene's germline CDR1 is MDHEN and CDR2 SYDVKM. Trimming took 2 bases from V and 2 from J, leaving 5 bases between them. The CDR3 is made up of 13 amino acids. CDR3 coding DNA: TGTGCCAGCAGTTTACCCACCACAGATACGCAGTATTTT. Translation gives CASSLPTTDTQYF. The full variable domain, rest sourced from reference TRBV28 and TRBJ2-3, is DVKVTQSSRYLVKRTGEKVFLECVQDMDHENMFWYRQDPGLGLRLIYFSYDVKMKEKGDIPEGYSVSREKKERFSLILESASTNQTSMYLCASSLPTTDTQYFGPGTRLTVL.

This rearrangement joins TRBV19 to TRBJ2-7; 7 bases agree with TRBD1. CDR3 length: 12 residues. The V gene's germline CDR1 is LNHDA and CDR2 SQIVND (reference sequence). The V gene end was trimmed by 6 bases and the J gene end by 6 bases; junction bases not matched to a gene: 5. The CDR3 DNA reads as TGTGCCAGTAGCCCCACAGGGGCCGAGCAGTACTTC. It is translated as CASSPTGAEQYF.

The chain recombines TRBV15 with TRBJ2-1, with 8 positions matching TRBD2. The CDR3 extends over 16 amino acids. V was pared by 1 base and J by 5 bases, with 7 bases of the junction left unmatched. In germline, CDR1 is LNHNV, CDR2 YYDKDF (reference sequence). The DNA of the CDR3 is TGTGCCACCAGCAGAGTCGGAGTAGCGGGAAACAATGAGCAGTTCTTC. It encodes CATSRVGVAGNNEQFF.

J is TRBJ1-5 and V is TRBV28; D is ambiguous. Germline V gives CDR1 MDHEN, CDR2 SYDVKM. This CDR3 is built from 15 residues. The V end lost 6 bases, the J end lost 4 bases, and 16 bases lay between the germline ends. Written as DNA, the CDR3 is TGTGCCAGCAGGCTAGGGAATCGGGTTAATCAGCCCCAGCATTTT. As protein: CASRLGNRVNQPQHF.

The chain couples TRBV28 to TRBJ1-3; possible D gene TRBD1, 5 bases. Per germline, CDR1 MDHEN and CDR2 SYDVKM. V was pared by 8 bases and J by 0 bases, with 11 bases between. This CDR3 spans 14 amino acids. The chain's CDR3 is CASVGTASGNTIYF. The CDR3 nucleotides read TGTGCCAGCGTCGGGACGGCCTCTGGAAACACCATATATTTT.

This chain connects TRBV28 to TRBJ2-5; 8 positions agree with TRBD2. The J call is in doubt because the DNA end fits TRBJ2-7 better. This CDR3 spans 15 amino acids. CDR1 MDHEN and CDR2 SYDVKM come from the germline V gene. CDR3 coding DNA: TGTGCCAGCAGGCCAGCCTCCGGGACTAGAGACGAGCAGTACTTC. Translating gives CASRPASGTRDEQYF.

The V call is TRBV15, the J call TRBJ1-4; 9 bases align to TRBD1. Germline CDR1 LNHNV, CDR2 YYDKDF (reference sequence). V lost 3 bases and J lost 7; bases outside the gene matches: 9. CDR3 length equals 16 residues. DNA for the CDR3: TGTGCCACCAGCAGCCATTGGACAGGGGCATTTGAAAAACTGTTTTTT. Translating gives CATSSHWTGAFEKLFF. Filled out from reference TRBV15 and TRBJ1-4, the complete variable domain reads DAMVIQNPRYQVTQFGKPVTLSCSQTLNHNVMYWYQQKSSQAPKLLFHYYDKDFNNEADTPDNFQSRRPNTSFCFLDIRSPGLGDTAMYLCATSSHWTGAFEKLFFGSGTQLSVL.

The chain joins TRBV9 to TRBJ2-6, with TRBD1 as a possible D gene (6 bases). CDR3 length equals 18 residues. CDR1 is SGDLS and CDR2 is YYNGEE in the germline V gene. Trimming removed 3 bases at V and 0 bases at J, with 16 bases between. The CDR3 bases are TGTGCCAGCAGCGGCCTGACAGGTTCCAGCTCTGGGGCCAACGTCCTGACTTTC. Amino acid sequence: CASSGLTGSSSGANVLTF.

This chain connects TRBV28 to TRBJ2-3, with D perhaps assigned TRBD1 or TRBD2 (5 bases each). The CDR3 totals 14 residues. Trimming pared 6 bases from V and 6 bases from J, leaving 16 bases between. Germline loops: CDR1 MDHEN, CDR2 SYDVKM. The CDR3 protein is CASSAAGTVDTQYF. The CDR3 DNA is TGTGCCAGCAGCGCCGCTGGGACGGTGGATACGCAGTATTTT.

The chain uses TRBV15 and TRBJ2-2, with TRBD2 as a possible D gene (5 bases). The germline gives CDR1 LNHNV, CDR2 YYDKDF (reference sequence). V lost 0 bases and J lost 6, with 8 bases in between. The CDR3 is 14 amino acids. CDR3 nucleotide sequence: TGTGCCACCAGCAGAGATTTGGGAGCCGGGGAGCTGTTTTTT. It specifies CATSRDLGAGELFF.

The chain couples TRBV11-3 to TRBJ2-1; D is unresolved. Germline-derived CDR1 and CDR2 are SGHNT and YENEEA. The V gene lost 6 bases and the J gene lost 7 bases, with 10 bases spanning the gap. CDR3 length: 12 amino acids. The CDR3 loop reads CASSPDSNEQFF. CDR3 nucleotides: TGTGCCAGCAGTCCCGACTCTAATGAGCAGTTCTTC.

This clone was recorded once. The chain has TRBV23-1 and TRBJ1-1; D gene uncertain. TRBV23-1 is filed as an ORF, its function uncertain. V gave up 3 bases and J gave up 4 bases, with 9 bases separating them. CDR3 length: 13 amino acids. This CDR3 is CASSHGECTEAFF. The CDR3 nucleotides read TGCGCCAGCAGTCACGGGGAATGCACTGAAGCTTTCTTT.

The chain recombines TRBV5-1 with TRBJ1-1, with D perhaps TRBD1 (5 bases). V lost 0 bases and J 5 bases, leaving 14 bases between the germline ends. This CDR3 is built from 15 residues. Germline V gene lookup returns CDR1 SGHRS and CDR2 YFSETQ. CDR3 nucleotide sequence: TGCGCCAGCAGCTTGGGTCAGGGAGGGGAAACTGAAGCTTTCTTT. The encoded protein is CASSLGQGGETEAFF.

This chain joins TRBV28 and TRBJ2-7, with a tentative D call TRBD1 (5 bases). CDR1 and CDR2 (germline): MDHEN, SYDVKM. The CDR3 contains 16 residues. Trimming shortened V by 2 bases and J by 2 bases, and 16 bases separated the two germline ends. The CDR3 region is CASSLQPDSAPYEQYF. DNA of the CDR3: TGTGCCAGCAGTTTACAACCCGACAGTGCACCCTACGAGCAGTACTTC.

The chain combines TRBV2 with TRBJ1-3; no definite D call. Between the trimmed V and J ends, which lost 1 base and 0 bases, there was a span of 7 bases. The germline CDR1 and CDR2 sequences are SNHLY and FYNNEI. The CDR3 extends over 15 amino acids. The CDR3 here is CASSEDRLSGNTIYF. CDR3 nucleotide sequence: TGTGCCAGCAGTGAAGACAGACTCTCTGGAAACACCATATATTTT.

The V gene is TRBV6-1, the J gene TRBJ2-1; D unclear. Trimming shortened V by 5 bases and J by 2 bases, and 7 bases separated the two germline ends. Germline assignment: CDR1 MNHNS and CDR2 SASEGT. The CDR3 consists of 13 residues. As DNA, the CDR3 is TGTGCCAGCAGTTTACGGGCCTACAATGAGCAGTTCTTC. This gives the protein CASSLRAYNEQFF.

The chain joins TRBV6-6 to TRBJ1-2, with D maybe TRBD1 (5 bases). This CDR3 region has 14 residues. Germline V gene lookup returns CDR1 MNHNY and CDR2 SVGAGI (reference sequence). V shed 0 bases and J shed 8 bases, with 13 bases lying between them. CDR3 protein: CASSYSRGSPGYTF. CDR3 nucleotide sequence: TGTGCCAGCAGTTACTCGAGGGGTTCTCCGGGCTACACCTTC.

The chain combines TRBV11-2 with TRBJ1-1, with D perhaps matching TRBD1 (5 bases). This CDR3 contains 15 residues. The V end was cut by 4 bases, the J end by 4 bases, with 16 bases between. Germline CDR1 reads SGHAT; CDR2 reads FQNNGV. This CDR3 reads CASSSPGGGFTEAFF. In nucleotides, the CDR3 is TGTGCCAGCAGCTCCCCGGGTGGGGGGTTCACTGAAGCTTTCTTT.

This chain uses TRBV6-1 with TRBJ1-6; D is perhaps TRBD1 (5 bases). This CDR3 has 17 residues. Trimming pared 4 bases from V and 18 bases from J, leaving 31 bases between. In germline, CDR1 is MNHNS, CDR2 SASEGT. CDR3 sequence reads: CASSAMGGGVRTSYHHF. CDR3 DNA: TGTGCCAGCAGTGCGATGGGGGGTGGGGTCAGGACCTCTTACCACCACTTT.

The chain joins TRBV9 to TRBJ2-1; D uncertain. Per the germline V gene, CDR1 is SGDLS and CDR2 is YYNGEE. Trimming left V 0 bases short and J 7 bases short, with 14 bases between. The CDR3 sequence is 15 residues long. CDR3 amino acids: CASSVDSRPDNEQFF. The CDR3 nucleotides read TGTGCCAGCAGCGTAGACAGCCGGCCTGATAATGAGCAGTTCTTC.